This T cell receptor beta chain originates from a study of T cell repertoires in cytomegalovirus infection. One entry per CDR3 protein results from TCRdb running MiXCR on the reads. The sample includes approximately 1,000,000 distinct CDR3 sequences, around 30% seen only once; the top ten take about 14%. Trimming removed 3 bases from V and 4 bases from J, with 13 bases in between. The germline V gene encodes CDR1 MNHEY and CDR2 SMNVEV (reference sequence). This CDR3 region has 15 residues. Points on this clonotype: Its antigen is unidentified.

The rearrangement uses TRBV27 and TRBJ2-1; D possibly uses TRBD1 or TRBD2 (5 bases each). The sequence was obtained from a human donor in good health (CMV status not recorded). Some clones in this sample may be carry-over from other donors' samples. This sample comprised cultured CD8+ T cells from PBMCs, obtained from culture after CMV antigen stimulation. The CDR3 DNA reads TGTGCCAGCAGTTTCGGGGACCTTCCATACAATGAGCAGTTCTTC. It translates to CASSFGDLPYNEQFF.